What follows are 24 T cell receptor beta chains derived from one specimen sequenced in a study of blood T cell repertoires in COVID-19. Generated by immunoSEQ multiplex PCR, the TCRdb table keeps only in-frame clones and is missing some. The sample has over 250,000 clones; over 75% are singletons. Sequenced input: peripheral blood. These receptors originate from a woman in her 70s with acute or convalescent COVID-19.

The chain is built from TRBV18 and TRBJ2-5; a weak D match, TRBD2 (5 bases). CDR1 and CDR2 from the germline V gene are KGHSH and LQKENI. The CDR3 contains 13 residues. The V end was cut by 3 bases, the J end by 5 bases, with 10 bases between. DNA of the CDR3: TGTGCCAGCTCACCTGAGGGCCGGGAGACCCAGTACTTC. Translation: CASSPEGRETQYF.

J is TRBJ2-1 and V is TRBV5-1, with 7 nucleotides matching TRBD1. V dropped 0 bases and J dropped 5; count of bases not matched to a gene: 11. The CDR3 has 17 amino acids. In germline, CDR1 is SGHRS, CDR2 YFSETQ. This CDR3 reads CASSLGGMTGWDNEQFF. The CDR3 DNA is TGCGCCAGCAGCTTGGGCGGAATGACAGGGTGGGACAATGAGCAGTTCTTC.

The chain is built from TRBV29-1 and TRBJ2-7, with D tentatively TRBD1 (6 bases). CDR1 and CDR2 (germline): SQVTM, ANQGSEA. The CDR3 is made up of 12 amino acids. V lost 4 bases, J lost 2 bases, and 9 bases lay in between. This chain's CDR3 is CSVVRGPYEQYF. In DNA, the CDR3 is TGCAGCGTTGTCAGGGGACCCTACGAGCAGTACTTC.

V and J are TRBV10-3 and TRBJ2-7; D might be TRBD1 (6 bases). V lost 10 bases and J 7 bases, leaving 14 bases between the germline ends. Germline V CDR1 and CDR2: ENHRY, SYGVKD. CDR3 size: 11 residues. CDR3 sequence reads: CATRGQGEQYF. The CDR3 DNA reads as TGTGCCACCCGTGGGCAGGGGGAGCAGTACTTC.

The chain combines TRBV6-5 with TRBJ1-2, with a weak D call TRBD1 (5 bases). Germline V gene lookup returns CDR1 MNHEY and CDR2 SVGAGI. Trimming took off 11 bases at V and 8 bases at J, with 21 bases between the two ends. The CDR3 is 13 residues long. The CDR3 nucleotides are TGTGCCGTCCGGACGGTAGGGGTAGGCGGCTACACCTTC. This translates into CAVRTVGVGGYTF.

The rearrangement links TRBV29-1 to TRBJ2-5; 16 bases line up with TRBD2. V lost 6 bases to trimming and J lost 4 bases; unmatched junction nucleotides: 8. The CDR3 is made up of 16 amino acids. Per the germline V gene, CDR1 is SQVTM and CDR2 is ANQGSEA. This CDR3 is CSVTGTSGGVRETQYF. In nucleotides, the CDR3 is TGCAGCGTGACCGGGACTAGCGGGGGGGTCAGAGAGACCCAGTACTTC.

The chain has TRBV15 and TRBJ1-5, with D possibly TRBD1 on 5 matching bases. CDR1 is LNHNV, CDR2 YYDKDF, per germline (reference sequence). With 0 bases removed from V and 3 bases from J, the gap between germline ends came to 9 bases. The CDR3 is 15 residues long. The CDR3 DNA sequence: TGTGCCACCAGCAGAGACAGGGTCAACAATCAGCCCCAGCATTTT. This codes for CATSRDRVNNQPQHF.

This clone was detected only a few times. V gene TRBV30 combines with J gene TRBJ1-5, with 7 positions matching TRBD1. Trimming cost V 2 bases and J 7 bases; bases outside gene matches: 8. The CDR3 extends over 14 amino acids. CDR1 and CDR2 (germline): GTSNPN, SVGIG (reference sequence). The CDR3 is CAWSIARQGQPQHF. The CDR3 coding sequence is TGTGCCTGGAGTATAGCCCGACAGGGCCAGCCCCAGCATTTT.

This chain joins TRBV19 and TRBJ1-1; 9 bases map to TRBD1. The V gene's germline CDR1 is LNHDA and CDR2 SQIVND (reference sequence). J lost 4 bases, V lost 5 bases, and 8 bases had no gene match. The CDR3 contains 15 residues. The CDR3 is CASSARTGATTEAFF. The CDR3 DNA sequence: TGTGCCAGTAGTGCCCGGACAGGGGCGACCACTGAAGCTTTCTTT.

The gene calls are TRBV7-2 and TRBJ1-1, with a tentative D call TRBD1 (6 bases). Trimming shortened V by 5 bases and J by 4 bases, and 17 bases separated the two germline ends. The germline gives CDR1 SGHTA, CDR2 FQGNSA. CDR3 length equals 15 residues. The CDR3 bases are TGTGCCAGCAGCCTCCGACAGGCTCTTTCCACTGAAGCTTTCTTT. It specifies CASSLRQALSTEAFF.

J is TRBJ2-5 and V is TRBV4-2; TRBD2 aligns across 10 bases. The germline CDR1 and CDR2 sequences are LGHNA and YNFKEQ. The V and J ends lost 1 base and 4 bases, in that order; junction bases with no gene match: 6. This CDR3 spans 16 amino acids. CDR3 nucleotide sequence: TGTGCCAGCAGCCAAGGGGAAGCGGGGGGGCGAGAGACCCAGTACTTC. Protein product: CASSQGEAGGRETQYF.

For this clone: In the same sample, other DNA sequences code for this CDR3. This chain connects TRBV19 to TRBJ2-3; 8 bases map to TRBD2. The CDR3 extends over 14 amino acids. CDR1 LNHDA and CDR2 SQIVND come from the germline V gene (reference sequence). V shed 5 bases, J shed 4 bases, and the junction held 5 bases outside the gene matches. In nucleotides, the CDR3 is TGTGCCAGTAGTCCCCGGGAGGGGGCAGATACGCAGTATTTT. Translating it yields CASSPREGADTQYF.

This chain connects TRBV5-1 to TRBJ2-5; D gene unclear. The CDR3 has 13 amino acids. Between the trimmed V and J ends, which lost 0 bases and 7 bases, there was a span of 10 bases. Germline CDR1 reads SGHRS; CDR2 reads YFSETQ. The CDR3 DNA reads as TGCGCCAGCAGCTTGGATCCGCGCGCGACCCAGTACTTC. Its translation is CASSLDPRATQYF.

The chain couples TRBV27 to TRBJ1-3; 7 bases are a match to TRBD1. The ends lost 5 bases at V and 4 bases at J; junction bases unmatched: 14. CDR1 and CDR2 from the germline V gene are MNHEY and SMNVEV (reference sequence). This CDR3 contains 17 residues. The DNA for the CDR3 is TGTGCCAGCAGTCACGGCTTGGGACAGACTGACGGAAACACCATATATTTT. The encoded protein is CASSHGLGQTDGNTIYF.

The V and J genes are TRBV6-8 and TRBJ1-2; 9 bases line up with TRBD1. There are 16 residues in the CDR3. Germline CDR1 reads MNHGY; CDR2 reads SAAAGT. V shed 4 bases and J 4 bases; nucleotides not matched to a gene: 10. CDR3 nucleotide sequence: TGTGCCAGCAGTTTAGCCCCCGGGACAGGGATCTATGGCTACACCTTC. Its protein is CASSLAPGTGIYGYTF.

This chain uses TRBV5-5 with TRBJ2-7; TRBD2 agrees at 9 bases. This CDR3 contains 15 residues. Per germline, CDR1 SGHKS and CDR2 YYEKEE (reference sequence). V was pared by 0 bases and J by 0 bases, with 1 base of the junction left unmatched. The CDR3 DNA is TGTGCCAGCAGCTTGGTTAGCGGGGGCTCCTACGAGCAGTACTTC. Protein product: CASSLVSGGSYEQYF. Based on the CDR3 plus reference TRBV5-5 and TRBJ2-7, the full variable domain is DAGVTQSPTHLIKTRGQQVTLRCSPISGHKSVSWYQQVLGQGPQFIFQYYEKEERGRGNFPDRFSARQFPNYSSELNVNALLLGDSALYLCASSLVSGGSYEQYFGPGTRLTVT.

The chain employs TRBV4-1 and TRBJ1-6; 8 bases match TRBD1. Looked up from germline, CDR1 is MGHRA and CDR2 is YSYEKL. V shed 3 bases, J shed 8 bases, and the junction held 3 bases outside the gene matches. The CDR3 sequence is 14 residues long. The CDR3: CASSQSTGDSPLHF. In DNA form, the CDR3 reads TGCGCCAGCAGCCAGTCGACAGGGGATTCACCCCTCCACTTT.

V gene TRBV25-1 combines with J gene TRBJ1-5; D possibly corresponds to TRBD1 (6 bases). The CDR3 is 13 residues long. Trimming cost V 3 bases and J 7 bases, with 10 bases left between them. CDR1 MGHDK and CDR2 SYGVNS come from the germline V gene. The CDR3 region has the DNA TGTGCCAGCAGTGAGGGGGCCGGCCAGCCCCAGCATTTT. Protein sequence: CASSEGAGQPQHF. Using reference TRBV25-1 and TRBJ1-5 for the parts outside the CDR3, the full variable domain is EADIYQTPRYLVIGTGKKITLECSQTMGHDKMYWYQQDPGMELHLIHYSYGVNSTEKGDLSSESTVSRIRTEHFPLTLESARPSHTSQYLCASSEGAGQPQHFGDGTRLSIL.

The J gene is TRBJ1-1, the V gene TRBV5-1; no definite D call. V lost 2 bases to trimming and J lost 4 bases, with 6 bases between them. This CDR3 contains 12 residues. Germline V lookup: CDR1 SGHRS, CDR2 YFSETQ. CDR3 loop: CASSLESTEAFF. CDR3 nucleotides: TGCGCCAGCAGCTTAGAGAGCACTGAAGCTTTCTTT.

V gene TRBV19 combines with J gene TRBJ1-2; D gene ambiguous. CDR1 is LNHDA and CDR2 is SQIVND in the germline V gene (reference sequence). The CDR3 loop spans 12 amino acids. The V and J ends lost 3 bases and 8 bases respectively, with 10 bases between them. The CDR3 nucleotides are TGTGCCAGTAGTATTGCGGCGGCCGGCTACACCTTC. This sequence encodes CASSIAAAGYTF.

The genes are TRBV20-1 and TRBJ2-4; 13 bases are shared with TRBD2. The CDR3 contains 19 residues. Germline V lookup: CDR1 DFQATT, CDR2 SNEGSKA (reference sequence). V lost 3 bases and J lost 0; bases outside the gene matches: 11. CDR3 region: CSASALGTSGDLAKNIQYF. The CDR3 DNA reads TGCAGTGCTAGTGCGCTTGGGACTAGCGGGGATTTAGCCAAAAACATTCAGTACTTC.

The V and J genes are TRBV10-1 and TRBJ2-2, with a possible D match to TRBD1 (7 bases). The CDR3 extends over 15 amino acids. V was clipped by 5 bases and J by 3 bases, with 13 bases between them. From germline, CDR1 is WNHNN and CDR2 SYGVQD (reference sequence). The CDR3 reads CASSPDRDYTGELFF. CDR3 nucleotides: TGCGCCAGCAGTCCCGACAGGGACTACACCGGGGAGCTGTTTTTT.

This chain connects TRBV30 to TRBJ1-2; D is ambiguous. Germline assignment: CDR1 GTSNPN and CDR2 SVGIG (reference sequence). The CDR3 is 14 amino acids. The V end was cut by 0 bases, the J end by 0 bases, with 8 bases between. The CDR3 DNA sequence: TGTGCCTGGAGTGTATTTACAGCTAACTATGGCTACACCTTC. Translated: CAWSVFTANYGYTF.

This chain uses TRBV19 with TRBJ2-5, with D hard to call. The CDR3 extends over 12 amino acids. Trimming took 3 bases from V and 1 from J, leaving 3 bases between them. Per the germline V gene, CDR1 is LNHDA and CDR2 is SQIVND (reference sequence). CDR3 sequence: CASSMSQETQYF. The CDR3 DNA reads as TGTGCCAGTAGTATGAGCCAAGAGACCCAGTACTTC.